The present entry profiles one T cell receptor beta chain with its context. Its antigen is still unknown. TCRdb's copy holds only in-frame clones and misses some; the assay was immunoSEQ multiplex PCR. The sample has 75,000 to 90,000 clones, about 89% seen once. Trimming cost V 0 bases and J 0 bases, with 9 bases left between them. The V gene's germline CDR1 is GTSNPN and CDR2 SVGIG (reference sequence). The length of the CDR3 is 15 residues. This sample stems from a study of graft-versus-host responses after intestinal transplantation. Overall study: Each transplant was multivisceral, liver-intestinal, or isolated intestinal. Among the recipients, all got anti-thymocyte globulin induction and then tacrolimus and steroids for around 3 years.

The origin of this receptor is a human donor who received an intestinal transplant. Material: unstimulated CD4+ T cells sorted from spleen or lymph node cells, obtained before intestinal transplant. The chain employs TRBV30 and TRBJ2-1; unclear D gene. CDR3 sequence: CAWSVEASSYNEQFF. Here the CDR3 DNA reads TGTGCCTGGAGTGTAGAGGCCAGCTCCTACAATGAGCAGTTCTTC. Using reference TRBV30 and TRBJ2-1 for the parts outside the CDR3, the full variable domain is SQTIHQWPATLVQPVGSPLSLECTVEGTSNPNLYWYRQAAGRGLQLLFYSVGIGQISSEVPQNLSASRPQDRQFILSSKKLLLSDSGFYLCAWSVEASSYNEQFFGPGTRLTVL.